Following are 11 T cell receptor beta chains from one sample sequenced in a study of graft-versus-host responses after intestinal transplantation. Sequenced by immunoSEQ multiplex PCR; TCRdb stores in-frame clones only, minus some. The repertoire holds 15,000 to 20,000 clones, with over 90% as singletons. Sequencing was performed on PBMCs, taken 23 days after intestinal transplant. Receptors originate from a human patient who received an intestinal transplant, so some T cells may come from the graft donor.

Here the CDR3 reads CASSPTWDNEQFF. CDR3 coding DNA: TGTGCCAGCAGCCCGACTTGGGACAATGAGCAGTTCTTC. The V call is TRBV13, the J call TRBJ2-1; the D is unclear. This CDR3 is 13 amino acids long. Germline V gene lookup returns CDR1 PRHDT and CDR2 FYEKMQ (reference sequence). Trimming left V 5 bases short and J 5 bases short, with 10 bases between.

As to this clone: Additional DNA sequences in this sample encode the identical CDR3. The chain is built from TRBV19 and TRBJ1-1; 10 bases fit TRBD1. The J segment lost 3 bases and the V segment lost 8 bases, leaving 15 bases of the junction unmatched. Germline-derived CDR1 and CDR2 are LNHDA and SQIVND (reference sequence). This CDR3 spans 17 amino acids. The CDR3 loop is CASFGTGAHLWYTEAFF. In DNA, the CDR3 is TGTGCCAGTTTTGGGACAGGGGCCCATCTATGGTACACTGAAGCTTTCTTT.

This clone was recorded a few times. The CDR3 nucleotides read TGTGCCAGCAGTTACGGGACAGACTACGAGCAGTACTTC. This translates into CASSYGTDYEQYF. The chain carries TRBV6-5 and TRBJ2-7; 7 nucleotides line up with TRBD1. The CDR3 is made up of 13 amino acids. The ends lost 2 bases at V and 3 bases at J; junction bases unmatched: 1. CDR1 MNHEY and CDR2 SVGAGI come from the germline V gene.

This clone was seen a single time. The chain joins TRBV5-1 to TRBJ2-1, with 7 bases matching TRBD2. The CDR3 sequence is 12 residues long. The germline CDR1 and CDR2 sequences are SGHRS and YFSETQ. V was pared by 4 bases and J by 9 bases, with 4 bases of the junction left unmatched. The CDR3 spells CASSPTSVEQFF. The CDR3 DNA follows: TGCGCCAGCAGCCCTACTAGCGTTGAGCAGTTCTTC.

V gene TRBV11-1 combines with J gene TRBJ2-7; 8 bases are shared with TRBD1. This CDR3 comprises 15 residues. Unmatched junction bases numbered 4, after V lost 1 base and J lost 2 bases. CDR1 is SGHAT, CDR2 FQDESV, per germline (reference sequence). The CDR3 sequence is CASSLGDRPTYEQYF. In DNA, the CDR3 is TGTGCCAGCAGCTTAGGGGACAGGCCGACCTACGAGCAGTACTTC.

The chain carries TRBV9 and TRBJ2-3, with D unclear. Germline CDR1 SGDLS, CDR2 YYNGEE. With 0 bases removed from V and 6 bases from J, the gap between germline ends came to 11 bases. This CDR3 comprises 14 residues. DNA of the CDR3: TGTGCCAGCAGCGTAGCCTATGAGGCGGATACGCAGTATTTT. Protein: CASSVAYEADTQYF. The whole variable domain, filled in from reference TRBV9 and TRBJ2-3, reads DSGVTQTPKHLITATGQRVTLRCSPRSGDLSVYWYQQSLDQGLQFLIQYYNGEERAKGNILERFSAQQFPDLHSELNLSSLELGDSALYFCASSVAYEADTQYFGPGTRLTVL.

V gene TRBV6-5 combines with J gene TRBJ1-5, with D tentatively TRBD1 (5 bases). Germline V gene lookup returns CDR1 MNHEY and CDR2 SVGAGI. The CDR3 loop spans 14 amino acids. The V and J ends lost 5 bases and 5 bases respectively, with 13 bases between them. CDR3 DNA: TGTGCCAGCAGTAAAGGGTTGGGGGATCAGCCCCAGCATTTT. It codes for CASSKGLGDQPQHF.

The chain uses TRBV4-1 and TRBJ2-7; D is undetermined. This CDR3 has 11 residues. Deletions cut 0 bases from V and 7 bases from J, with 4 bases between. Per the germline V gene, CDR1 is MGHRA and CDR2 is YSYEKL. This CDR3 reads CASSQEGEQYF. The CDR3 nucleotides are TGCGCCAGCAGCCAAGAGGGGGAGCAGTACTTC.

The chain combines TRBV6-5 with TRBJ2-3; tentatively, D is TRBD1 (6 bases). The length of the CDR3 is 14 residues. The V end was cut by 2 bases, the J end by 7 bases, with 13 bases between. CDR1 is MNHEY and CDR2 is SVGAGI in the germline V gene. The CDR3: CASSYEAGVYTQYF. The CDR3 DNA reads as TGTGCCAGCAGTTACGAAGCAGGGGTCTATACGCAGTATTTT.

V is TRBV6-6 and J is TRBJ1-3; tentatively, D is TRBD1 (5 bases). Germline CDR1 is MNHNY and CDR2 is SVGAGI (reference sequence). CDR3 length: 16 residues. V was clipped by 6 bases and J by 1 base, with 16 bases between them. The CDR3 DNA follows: TGTGCCAGCAGCAAAACTGGGACCGAATCTGGAAACACCATATATTTT. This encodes CASSKTGTESGNTIYF.

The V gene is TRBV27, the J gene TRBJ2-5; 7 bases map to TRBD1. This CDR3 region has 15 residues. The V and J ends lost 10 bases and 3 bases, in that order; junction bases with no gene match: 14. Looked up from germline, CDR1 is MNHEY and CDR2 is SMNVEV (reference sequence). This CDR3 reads CATSNSRTGEETQYF. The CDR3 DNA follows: TGTGCCACCTCCAATTCCCGGACAGGCGAAGAGACCCAGTACTTC.